A single T cell receptor beta chain is shown here with its context. This sample is drawn from a study of T cells in Graves' hyperthyroidism and ophthalmopathy. RNA transcripts gave rise to amplified TCR beta CDR3 regions. Carried out on the TCR CDR3, a first-round RT-PCR used the HTBI primer set. Each CDR3 protein is one row after TCRdb ran MiXCR on the multiplex PCR reads. The sample lists hundreds of thousands of distinct CDR3 sequences, approximately 13% occurring once. The sample comprised blood. The sequence was obtained from a woman younger than 30 with Graves' hyperthyroidism.

The CDR3 protein is CSADRTTKSGYGYTF. The CDR3 DNA reads TGCAGTGCCGACCGCACAACGAAGTCGGGCTATGGCTACACCTTC. The chain joins TRBV20-1 to TRBJ1-2; D unclear. The V end was cut by 6 bases, the J end by 4 bases, with 21 bases between. The CDR3 totals 15 residues. Germline lookup yields CDR1 DFQATT and CDR2 SNEGSKA (reference sequence).